These 30 T cell receptor beta chains were sequenced from one sample in a study of T cell responses to AZD1222 COVID-19 vaccine (dated by TCRdb to the early 2020s). The time point label of this sample denotes: baseline before first vaccination. Interpreted using the paper, the treatment or condition label stands for: meningococcal conjugate vaccine given as trial control. The library was generated by the immunoSEQ multiplex PCR assay. In its TCRdb copy, this immuneACCESS table keeps in-frame sequences only and misses some clones. Where compared with another copy, unresolved V genes explain less than half of these, and the others have no known cause. Here the sample has about 110,000 clones; approximately 89% occur a single time. Approximately 3% of the sample comes from the top ten. The specimen was peripheral blood, collected on day 0 of MenACWY control vaccination. The receptors were gathered from an adult in good health.

This clone was counted only a few times. CDR3 amino acids: CASSRRDRGDEKLFF. The CDR3 DNA reads TGTGCCAGCAGCCGGAGGGACAGGGGAGATGAAAAACTGTTTTTT. This chain uses TRBV5-4 with TRBJ1-4; 10 bases are shared with TRBD1. J lost 6 bases, V lost 4 bases, and 6 bases had no gene match. Germline CDR1 SGHNT, CDR2 YYREEE (reference sequence). CDR3 length: 15 amino acids.

The rearrangement links TRBV10-2 to TRBJ2-5; TRBD2 might be the D (7 bases). Germline CDR1 and CDR2: WSHSY and SAAADI. Trimming removed 1 base at V and 0 bases at J, with 12 bases between. The CDR3 spans 16 residues. The CDR3 bases are TGCGCCAGCAGTGAGTGGGGGGGGCCGTACCAAGAGACCCAGTACTTC. Its translation: CASSEWGGPYQETQYF.

This chain connects TRBV4-1 to TRBJ1-2, with TRBD1 matching 7 bases. Losses at the gene ends were 1 base for V and 3 bases for J; bases not matched to a gene: 5. Looked up from germline, CDR1 is MGHRA and CDR2 is YSYEKL. This CDR3 contains 15 residues. The chain's CDR3 is CASSQGQGWDYGYTF. The CDR3 DNA reads as TGCGCCAGCAGCCAAGGACAGGGATGGGACTATGGCTACACCTTC.

The gene calls are TRBV6-5 and TRBJ1-4; a weak D match, TRBD1 (6 bases). The V gene lost 2 bases and the J gene lost 8 bases, with 18 bases spanning the gap. Per germline, CDR1 MNHEY and CDR2 SVGAGI. This CDR3 contains 16 residues. CDR3 loop: CASSYGGLGAREKLFF. In DNA form, the CDR3 reads TGTGCCAGCAGTTACGGAGGTTTGGGGGCGAGGGAAAAACTGTTTTTT.

Remarks on this clone: One end of the junction fails to match germline, which may point to a read error. The chain employs TRBV10-3 and TRBJ1-1, with D unclear. CDR3 size: 12 residues. Germline values: CDR1 ENHRY, CDR2 SYGVKD. CDR3 region: CAISDRNPEAFF. In nucleotides, the CDR3 is TGTGCCATCAGTGACAGGAACCCTGAAGCTTTCTTT.

Only one count was recorded for this clone. The gene calls are TRBV18 and TRBJ1-1; no clear D. V dropped 8 bases and J dropped 1 base, with 11 bases sitting between them. Germline lookup yields CDR1 KGHSH and CDR2 LQKENI. CDR3 length: 13 residues. In nucleotides, the CDR3 is TGTGCCAGCCTAGAGACGGAGAACACTGAAGCTTTCTTT. Translation: CASLETENTEAFF.

The rearrangement joins TRBV6-6 to TRBJ2-7, with 9 bases that match TRBD1. From germline, CDR1 is MNHNY and CDR2 SVGAGI (reference sequence). The J segment lost 2 bases and the V segment lost 2 bases, leaving 7 bases of the junction unmatched. This CDR3 comprises 16 residues. CDR3: CASSYLTGTGTYEQYF. DNA of the CDR3: TGTGCCAGCAGTTACCTAACCGGGACAGGGACCTACGAGCAGTACTTC.

This clone showed up just once. The chain couples TRBV7-9 to TRBJ2-3; D is unresolved. Germline V gene sequence: CDR1 SEHNR, CDR2 FQNEAQ (reference sequence). The ends were cut back, 3 bases at V and 2 bases at J, with 18 bases in the middle. The CDR3 extends over 17 amino acids. The CDR3 DNA sequence: TGTGCCAGCAGCTTTCTACAGTCCCTGGGGAACACAGATACGCAGTATTTT. This gives the protein CASSFLQSLGNTDTQYF. The full variable domain, in which reference TRBV7-9 and TRBJ2-3 provide the parts outside the CDR3, is DTGVSQNPRHKITKRGQNVTFRCDPISEHNRLYWYRQTLGQGPEFLTYFQNEAQLEKSRLLSDRFSAERPKGSFSTLEIQRTEQGDSAMYLCASSFLQSLGNTDTQYFGPGTRLTVL.

CDR3 loop: CASSLAVMNTEAFF. In DNA form, the CDR3 reads TGCGCCAGCAGCTTGGCTGTTATGAACACTGAAGCTTTCTTT. This chain joins TRBV5-1 and TRBJ1-1; no firm D call. V was shortened by 0 bases and J by 0 bases, with 6 bases between the two germline ends. From germline, CDR1 is SGHRS and CDR2 YFSETQ. The CDR3 has 14 amino acids.

The rearrangement joins TRBV6-2 or TRBV6-3 to TRBJ1-6; D gene uncertain. The germline V and J ends were trimmed by 0 bases and 9 bases, with 9 bases remaining between them. The CDR3 length is 14 residues. CDR1 MNHEY and CDR2 SVGEGT come from the germline V gene. The CDR3, as DNA: TGTGCCAGCAGTTACTCAAGCCTGACTTCACCCCTCCACTTT. It specifies CASSYSSLTSPLHF.

The rearrangement uses TRBV29-1 and TRBJ2-3; D is unclear. The germline V and J ends were trimmed by 3 bases and 2 bases, with 6 bases remaining between them. Germline assignment: CDR1 SQVTM and CDR2 ANQGSEA. The CDR3 has 12 amino acids. DNA of the CDR3: TGCAGCGTTGAGAGCTCCACAGATACGCAGTATTTT. Its protein is CSVESSTDTQYF.

This clone was observed once. This sequence joins TRBV19 and TRBJ1-6; D is ambiguous. CDR3 length: 13 amino acids. The ends were cut back, 4 bases at V and 9 bases at J, with 10 bases in the middle. Per the germline V gene, CDR1 is LNHDA and CDR2 is SQIVND (reference sequence). The CDR3 spells CASSTTGVSPLHF. The CDR3 coding sequence is TGTGCCAGTAGTACCACGGGAGTTTCACCCCTCCACTTT.

This clone was recorded a few times. V is TRBV7-2 and J is TRBJ1-4; D uncertain. Trimming took off 4 bases at V and 0 bases at J, with 9 bases between the two ends. Germline V gene data show CDR1 as SGHTA and CDR2 as FQGNSA. The CDR3 runs to 15 residues. This CDR3 is CASSYQLSTNEKLFF. As DNA, the CDR3 is TGTGCCAGCAGCTACCAGCTCTCAACTAATGAAAAACTGTTTTTT. The whole variable domain, remainder taken from reference TRBV7-2 and TRBJ1-4, is GAGVSQSPSNKVTEKGKDVELRCDPISGHTALYWYRQSLGQGLEFLIYFQGNSAPDKSGLPSDRFSAERTGGSVSTLTIQRTQQEDSAVYLCASSYQLSTNEKLFFGSGTQLSVL.

The CDR3 is CASPNRQKIFPYEQYF. CDR3 bases: TGCGCCAGCCCCAATCGACAGAAGATATTTCCCTACGAGCAGTACTTC. This chain connects TRBV10-1 to TRBJ2-7, with D perhaps matching TRBD1 (5 bases). Germline assignment: CDR1 WNHNN and CDR2 SYGVQD (reference sequence). CDR3 length equals 16 residues. Trimming left V 8 bases short and J 2 bases short, with 22 bases between.

The chain uses TRBV18 and TRBJ2-7, with D perhaps given as TRBD1 or TRBD2 (5 bases each). Trimming took off 6 bases at V and 3 bases at J, with 12 bases between the two ends. Looked up from germline, CDR1 is KGHSH and CDR2 is LQKENI. The CDR3 is 13 amino acids. CDR3 sequence: CASSSGAGYEQYF. The CDR3 DNA sequence: TGTGCCAGCTCCTCCGGGGCCGGCTACGAGCAGTACTTC. The variable domain in full, completed from reference TRBV18 and TRBJ2-7, reads NAGVMQNPRHLVRRRGQEARLRCSPMKGHSHVYWYRQLPEEGLKFMVYLQKENIIDESGMPKERFSAEFPKEGPSILRIQQVVRGDSAAYFCASSSGAGYEQYFGPGTRLTVT.

The CDR3 bases are TGTGCCAGCAGTGAAGCGCTGGCAGCCAATCAGCCCCAGCATTTT. It yields the protein CASSEALAANQPQHF. This chain joins TRBV2 and TRBJ1-5, with D hard to call. V was shortened by 0 bases and J by 3 bases, with 9 bases between the two germline ends. The CDR3 runs 15 residues. Germline V CDR1 and CDR2: SNHLY, FYNNEI.

In this sample, this clone turned up once. This sequence joins TRBV30 and TRBJ2-2; the match to TRBD1 covers 7 bases. The CDR3 covers 15 residues. Losses at the gene ends were 0 bases for V and 6 bases for J; bases not matched to a gene: 7. Germline lookup yields CDR1 GTSNPN and CDR2 SVGIG (reference sequence). Written as DNA, the CDR3 is TGTGCCTGGAGTGTAACAGGGGTGTTGGCCGGGGAGCTGTTTTTT. Translating it yields CAWSVTGVLAGELFF.

J is TRBJ2-7 and V is TRBV6-1, with 11 bases that match TRBD1. V trimming: 4 bases; J trimming: 5 bases; junction bases outside the gene matches: 10. The length of the CDR3 is 16 residues. CDR1 is MNHNS and CDR2 is SASEGT in the germline V gene. CDR3 nucleotides: TGTGCCAGCAGTGCCACGGGGACAGGGGGTACCCACGAGCAGTACTTC. Translating gives CASSATGTGGTHEQYF.

The V and J genes are TRBV6-5 and TRBJ2-1; TRBD1 agrees at 9 bases. J was trimmed by 10 bases and V by 5 bases; bases with no gene match: 9. The CDR3 has 14 residues. Germline CDR1 and CDR2: MNHEY and SVGAGI. The CDR3 DNA sequence: TGTGCCAGCAGTAACGGACAGGGGTTAGGGGAGCAGTTCTTC. This sequence encodes CASSNGQGLGEQFF.

This clone was recorded a few times. This chain uses TRBV7-8 with TRBJ2-7, with 13 bases identical to TRBD2. The CDR3 spans 16 residues. Germline CDR1 and CDR2: SGHVS and FQNEAQ. V trimming: 4 bases; J trimming: 5 bases; junction bases outside the gene matches: 8. Here the CDR3 reads CASSSGRGLAGNEQYF. CDR3 coding DNA: TGTGCCAGCAGCTCAGGACGGGGACTAGCGGGGAACGAGCAGTACTTC.

V and J are TRBV3-1 (or the pseudogene TRBV3-2) and TRBJ2-3; D unclear. Germline loops: CDR1 LGHDT, CDR2 YNNKEL (reference sequence). The CDR3 consists of 16 residues. The V end lost 1 base, the J end lost 2 bases, and 13 bases lay between the germline ends. The DNA for the CDR3 is TGTGCCAGCAGCCAAGCCCACCGCTCCGCCACAGATACGCAGTATTTT. This codes for CASSQAHRSATDTQYF.

The chain uses TRBV5-1 and TRBJ1-4, with D hard to call. Trimming cost V 4 bases and J 1 base, with 11 bases left between them. This CDR3 region has 15 residues. Germline CDR1 SGHRS, CDR2 YFSETQ. The CDR3 loop reads CASSLTGRTNEKLFF. DNA for the CDR3: TGCGCCAGCAGCCTAACGGGAAGAACTAATGAAAAACTGTTTTTT.

The sample holds one count of this clone. The CDR3, as DNA: TGTGCCAGCAGCTTCGGGAATTCACCCCTCCACTTT. Protein sequence: CASSFGNSPLHF. The chain links TRBV7-9 to TRBJ1-6; no firm D call. The CDR3 is 12 amino acids. The ends were cut back, 3 bases at V and 7 bases at J, with 4 bases in the middle. The germline gives CDR1 SEHNR, CDR2 FQNEAQ (reference sequence).

The chain uses TRBV5-1 and TRBJ1-2, with D hard to call. The germline gives CDR1 SGHRS, CDR2 YFSETQ. V was clipped by 4 bases and J by 11 bases, with 24 bases between them. This CDR3 comprises 15 residues. The DNA for the CDR3 is TGCGCCAGCAGCCCGGGGTTTGGTAGGGAACGGAGGTACACCTTC. Translating gives CASSPGFGRERRYTF.

V gene TRBV30 combines with J gene TRBJ2-1; a weak D match, TRBD2 (5 bases). Germline loops: CDR1 GTSNPN, CDR2 SVGIG (reference sequence). V shed 2 bases and J shed 0 bases, with 14 bases lying between them. The CDR3 has 16 amino acids. DNA for the CDR3: TGTGCCTGGAGTCTCCTGCGGGCCCGCTCCTACAATGAGCAGTTCTTC. It codes for CAWSLLRARSYNEQFF.

The chain recombines TRBV7-6 with TRBJ1-3; TRBD1 matches at 7 bases. Losses at the gene ends were 1 base for V and 2 bases for J; bases not matched to a gene: 8. Germline loops: CDR1 SGHVS, CDR2 FNYEAQ. This CDR3 region has 17 residues. Written as DNA, the CDR3 is TGTGCCAGCAGCTTAGGACAGGGTGTCCAAGCTGGAAACACCATATATTTT. This encodes CASSLGQGVQAGNTIYF.

The chain recombines TRBV15 with TRBJ1-1; no clear D. Germline loops: CDR1 LNHNV, CDR2 YYDKDF (reference sequence). CDR3 size: 13 residues. V was clipped by 1 base and J by 5 bases, with 8 bases between them. The CDR3 sequence is CATSRGVWTEAFF. The CDR3 region has the DNA TGTGCCACCAGCAGAGGGGTTTGGACTGAAGCTTTCTTT.

The rearrangement uses TRBV6-5 and TRBJ1-1; tentative D call: TRBD1 (5 bases). V gave up 0 bases and J gave up 1 base, with 9 bases separating them. There are 15 residues in the CDR3. Germline CDR1 and CDR2: MNHEY and SVGAGI. The CDR3 is CASSYSGHQNTEAFF. The CDR3 DNA reads as TGTGCCAGCAGTTACTCCGGACATCAGAACACTGAAGCTTTCTTT.

Points on this clone: In the same sample, other DNA sequences code for this CDR3. This chain links TRBV12-3 or TRBV12-4 with TRBJ1-2; D may be TRBD1 (5 bases). This CDR3 region has 13 residues. V lost 3 bases and J 4 bases, leaving 9 bases between the germline ends. The CDR3 sequence: CASSLGPSYGYTF. CDR3 bases: TGTGCCAGCAGTTTGGGGCCGTCCTATGGCTACACCTTC.

The chain carries TRBV14 and TRBJ2-1; 7 nucleotides align to TRBD2. After removal of 3 bases from V and 6 bases from J, the junction contained 8 bases not matched to a gene. The germline V gene has CDR1 SGHDN and CDR2 FVKESK. CDR3 length equals 15 residues. CDR3 sequence reads: CASSQVTGGSNEQFF. CDR3 in DNA: TGTGCCAGCAGCCAGGTAACCGGGGGGTCCAATGAGCAGTTCTTC.